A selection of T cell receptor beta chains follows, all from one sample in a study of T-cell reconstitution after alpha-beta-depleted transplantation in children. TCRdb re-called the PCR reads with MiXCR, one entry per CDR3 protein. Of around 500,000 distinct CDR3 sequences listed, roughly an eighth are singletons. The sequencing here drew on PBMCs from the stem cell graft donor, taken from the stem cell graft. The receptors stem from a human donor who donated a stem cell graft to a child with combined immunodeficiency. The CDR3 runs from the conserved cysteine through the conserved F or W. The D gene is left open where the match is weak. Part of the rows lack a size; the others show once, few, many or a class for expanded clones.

CDR3 DNA: TGTGCCAGCAGTGAAGCGGTAGACAGCGTGGTGGGGGAGCAGTACTTC
CDR3 protein: CASSEAVDSVVGEQYF
J gene: TRBJ2-7
CDR3 length: 16
clone size: few
D gene: -
V gene: TRBV2

CDR3 DNA: TGTGCCAGCAGCTTCTCTAGCGACTCCTACAATGAGCAGTTCTTC
CDR3 protein: CASSFSSDSYNEQFF
J gene: TRBJ2-1
CDR3 length: 15
clone size: few
D gene: -
V gene: TRBV7-9

CDR3 DNA: TGTGCCATCAGTGAGTCTGTGGGAACCTACAATGAGCAGTTCTTC
CDR3 protein: CAISESVGTYNEQFF
J gene: TRBJ2-1
CDR3 length: 15
clone size: -
D gene: -
V gene: TRBV10-3

CDR3 DNA: TGTGCCAGCAGTTACGGCGTATCCGGGGAGCTGTTTTTT
CDR3 protein: CASSYGVSGELFF
J gene: TRBJ2-2
CDR3 length: 13
clone size: few
D gene: -
V gene: TRBV6-5

CDR3 DNA: TGTGCCATCAGTCCCGACCCGTTTTTGGAGCAGTTCTTC
CDR3 protein: CAISPDPFLEQFF
J gene: TRBJ2-1
CDR3 length: 13
clone size: many
D gene: -
V gene: TRBV10-3

CDR3 DNA: TGCAGCAGGGTAGCGGTGTACAATGAGCAGTTCTTC
CDR3 protein: CSRVAVYNEQFF
J gene: TRBJ2-1
CDR3 length: 12
clone size: -
D gene: -
V gene: TRBV20-1

CDR3 DNA: TGTGCCAGCAGCTCCGGGACAGATAGACAGCCCCAGCATTTT
CDR3 protein: CASSSGTDRQPQHF
J gene: TRBJ1-5
CDR3 length: 14
clone size: -
D gene: TRBD1
V gene: TRBV7-9

CDR3 DNA: TGCAGTGCAAGCGACGCGGGGACTAGCGGCAATGAGCAGTTCTTC
CDR3 protein: CSASDAGTSGNEQFF
J gene: TRBJ2-1
CDR3 length: 15
clone size: -
D gene: TRBD2
V gene: TRBV20-1

CDR3 DNA: TGTGCCAGCAGCCTACGGACAGGTCCGGCTGAGCAGTTCTTC
CDR3 protein: CASSLRTGPAEQFF
J gene: TRBJ2-1
CDR3 length: 14
clone size: few
D gene: TRBD1
V gene: TRBV11-3

CDR3 DNA: TGTGCCAGCAGTTTACTATCCGGCACCGGGGAGCTGTTTTTT
CDR3 protein: CASSLLSGTGELFF
J gene: TRBJ2-2
CDR3 length: 14
clone size: -
D gene: -
V gene: TRBV12-3/TRBV12-4

CDR3 DNA: TGTGCCAGCCTCGGTGGAGGAAACGGAAACACCATATATTTT
CDR3 protein: CASLGGGNGNTIYF
J gene: TRBJ1-3
CDR3 length: 14
clone size: few
D gene: -
V gene: TRBV12-3/TRBV12-4

CDR3 DNA: TGTGCCAGCAGCTTAGCGCCAGGACAGGGGAGCTATGGCTACACCTTC
CDR3 protein: CASSLAPGQGSYGYTF
J gene: TRBJ1-2
CDR3 length: 16
clone size: many
D gene: TRBD1
V gene: TRBV7-2

CDR3 DNA: TGCGCCAGCAGCCAGGCTAGGGTCCGGACCGGGGAGCTGTTTTTT
CDR3 protein: CASSQARVRTGELFF
J gene: TRBJ2-2
CDR3 length: 15
clone size: few
D gene: -
V gene: TRBV4-3

CDR3 DNA: TGCGCCAGCAGCCAAGGCCAGGGGGCCATGGAGACCCAGTACTTC
CDR3 protein: CASSQGQGAMETQYF
J gene: TRBJ2-5
CDR3 length: 15
clone size: few
D gene: TRBD1
V gene: TRBV4-3

CDR3 DNA: TGTGCCAGCAGTTACTCCAGGGGCAAGAGAGGGGAGCTGTTTTTT
CDR3 protein: CASSYSRGKRGELFF
J gene: TRBJ2-2
CDR3 length: 15
clone size: many
D gene: -
V gene: TRBV6-5